A single sample gave rise to the 15 T cell receptor beta chains below, sequenced in a study of blood T cell repertoires in COVID-19. Profiled with immunoSEQ multiplex PCR; TCRdb holds only in-frame clones, not every one. The sample includes more than 85,000 clones, around 88% of them seen just once. Material: peripheral blood. These receptor sequences come from a man in his fifties or sixties with COVID-19, enrolled during active disease.

This chain uses TRBV7-6 with TRBJ2-5; TRBD2 aligns across 11 bases. Losses at the gene ends were 1 base for V and 1 base for J; bases not matched to a gene: 5. The CDR3 extends over 17 amino acids. Germline values: CDR1 SGHVS, CDR2 FNYEAQ. The CDR3 is CASSLGLAGILQETQYF. CDR3 sequence (DNA): TGTGCCAGCAGCTTAGGACTAGCGGGGATCCTCCAAGAGACCCAGTACTTC.

The chain employs TRBV11-3 and TRBJ2-1, with TRBD1 identical over 7 bases. The CDR3 is 15 residues long. Germline loops: CDR1 SGHNT, CDR2 YENEEA. V was pared by 5 bases and J by 4 bases, with 8 bases of the junction left unmatched. The CDR3 region is CASSLRDSDYNEQFF. CDR3 in DNA: TGTGCCAGCAGCCTCCGGGACAGTGATTACAATGAGCAGTTCTTC.

V usage is TRBV6-5 and J usage is TRBJ2-2; the match to TRBD1 covers 8 bases. The germline CDR1 and CDR2 sequences are MNHEY and SVGAGI. Unmatched junction bases numbered 6, after V lost 8 bases and J lost 1 base. The CDR3 totals 15 residues. DNA of the CDR3: TGTGCCAGCGCGAGGGGACAGGAGAACACCGGGGAGCTGTTTTTT. Translating it yields CASARGQENTGELFF.

V and J are TRBV7-9 and TRBJ1-6; TRBD1 matches 10 bases. The CDR3 is 15 amino acids. Losses at the gene ends were 5 bases for V and 10 bases for J; bases not matched to a gene: 8. Per the germline V gene, CDR1 is SEHNR and CDR2 is FQNEAQ (reference sequence). For the CDR3, the DNA is TGTGCCAGCAGCCTGACAGGGGGCAGGGGATCACCCCTCCACTTT. Its translation is CASSLTGGRGSPLHF. The complete variable domain, with remaining parts taken from reference TRBV7-9 and TRBJ1-6, reads DTGVSQNPRHKITKRGQNVTFRCDPISEHNRLYWYRQTLGQGPEFLTYFQNEAQLEKSRLLSDRFSAERPKGSFSTLEIQRTEQGDSAMYLCASSLTGGRGSPLHFGNGTRLTVT.

The CDR3 bases are TGCAGCGTTGAACTGGCGACTAGCGGTGTATACGAGCAGTACTTC. Translation: CSVELATSGVYEQYF. The J gene is TRBJ2-7, the V gene TRBV29-1; TRBD2 matches at 9 bases. The J segment lost 4 bases and the V segment lost 2 bases, leaving 9 bases of the junction unmatched. Germline values: CDR1 SQVTM, CDR2 ANQGSEA. CDR3 length: 15 residues.

The chain links TRBV9 to TRBJ1-3; unclear D gene. V dropped 4 bases and J dropped 4 bases, with 21 bases sitting between them. The CDR3 runs 17 residues. Germline CDR1 and CDR2: SGDLS and YYNGEE. The CDR3 nucleotides read TGTGCCAGCAGCCTTAGTGTGGAGGATCCGCCGGGAAACACCATATATTTT. Residues: CASSLSVEDPPGNTIYF.

V gene TRBV4-1 combines with J gene TRBJ1-5; D uncertain. Germline CDR1 is MGHRA and CDR2 is YSYEKL. V lost 0 bases, J lost 6 bases, and 6 bases lay in between. The CDR3 is 13 amino acids. The CDR3 DNA reads as TGCGCCAGCAGCCAAGATGAGGGTCAGCCCCAGCATTTT. Its protein is CASSQDEGQPQHF.

This chain connects TRBV7-2 to TRBJ1-4; a weak D match, TRBD1 (5 bases). Germline V lookup: CDR1 SGHTA, CDR2 FQGNSA. This CDR3 spans 13 amino acids. V shed 1 base and J shed 11 bases, with 11 bases lying between them. The CDR3, as DNA: TGTGCCAGCAGCTTAGGGGGCTGGACGAAACTGTTTTTT. It codes for CASSLGGWTKLFF.

The chain combines TRBV7-9 with TRBJ2-2; 9 bases agree with TRBD1. The CDR3 is 16 residues long. CDR1 and CDR2 from the germline V gene are SEHNR and FQNEAQ (reference sequence). V shed 1 base, J shed 4 bases, and the junction held 4 bases outside the gene matches. The DNA of the CDR3 is TGTGCCAGCAGCTTAGTTGGACAGGGGCCCACCGGGGAGCTGTTTTTT. Translating it yields CASSLVGQGPTGELFF. Drawing the rest from reference TRBV7-9 and TRBJ2-2, the complete variable domain is DTGVSQNPRHKITKRGQNVTFRCDPISEHNRLYWYRQTLGQGPEFLTYFQNEAQLEKSRLLSDRFSAERPKGSFSTLEIQRTEQGDSAMYLCASSLVGQGPTGELFFGEGSRLTVL.

CDR3 amino acids: CASSSYHDRSTEAFF. CDR3 DNA sequence: TGCGCCAGCAGCTCTTACCATGACAGGTCCACTGAAGCTTTCTTT. The V call is TRBV5-1, the J call TRBJ1-1; D might be TRBD1 (6 bases). Trimming pared 3 bases from V and 4 bases from J, leaving 16 bases between. The CDR3 totals 15 residues. Germline CDR1 reads SGHRS; CDR2 reads YFSETQ.

The chain carries TRBV28 and TRBJ1-3; D is uncertain. Trimming left V 7 bases short and J 0 bases short, with 13 bases between. Germline assignment: CDR1 MDHEN and CDR2 SYDVKM. This CDR3 has 15 amino acids. The CDR3, as DNA: TGTGCCAGCACCAGTTTTCTTATCTCTGGAAACACCATATATTTT. Amino acids: CASTSFLISGNTIYF.

The V gene is TRBV28, the J gene TRBJ1-2, with 11 bases lining up with TRBD1. Germline assignment: CDR1 MDHEN and CDR2 SYDVKM. The V segment lost 6 bases and the J segment 4 bases; nucleotides outside the gene matches: 10. This CDR3 is built from 16 residues. The CDR3 DNA reads as TGTGCCAGCAGGGAGGGACAGGGGGAGACATTCTATGGCTACACCTTC. Translating it yields CASREGQGETFYGYTF.

The chain joins TRBV18 to TRBJ2-7; 10 positions match TRBD1. The CDR3 contains 12 residues. CDR1 is KGHSH, CDR2 LQKENI, per germline. V shed 4 bases, J shed 7 bases, and the junction held 1 base outside the gene matches. CDR3 in DNA: TGTGCCAGCTCACGGGACAGGGGTGAGCAGTACTTC. Protein: CASSRDRGEQYF. Combining the CDR3 with reference TRBV18 and TRBJ2-7 gives the whole variable domain NAGVMQNPRHLVRRRGQEARLRCSPMKGHSHVYWYRQLPEEGLKFMVYLQKENIIDESGMPKERFSAEFPKEGPSILRIQQVVRGDSAAYFCASSRDRGEQYFGPGTRLTVT.

This clone was found once. V gene TRBV2 combines with J gene TRBJ2-3; 7 bases agree with TRBD1. In germline, CDR1 is SNHLY, CDR2 FYNNEI. The CDR3 runs 14 residues. The V segment lost 10 bases and the J segment 1 base; nucleotides outside the gene matches: 8. The CDR3 sequence: CAISRQGGTDTQYF. The CDR3 DNA reads TGTGCCATCTCAAGACAGGGTGGCACAGATACGCAGTATTTT.

The J gene is TRBJ2-3, the V gene TRBV2; D is unresolved. V lost 1 base to trimming and J lost 1 base, with 6 bases between them. The CDR3 length is 14 residues. CDR1 and CDR2 (germline): SNHLY, FYNNEI. The CDR3 loop reads CASSEVQRTDTQYF. In DNA form, the CDR3 reads TGTGCCAGCAGTGAAGTACAGCGCACAGATACGCAGTATTTT.